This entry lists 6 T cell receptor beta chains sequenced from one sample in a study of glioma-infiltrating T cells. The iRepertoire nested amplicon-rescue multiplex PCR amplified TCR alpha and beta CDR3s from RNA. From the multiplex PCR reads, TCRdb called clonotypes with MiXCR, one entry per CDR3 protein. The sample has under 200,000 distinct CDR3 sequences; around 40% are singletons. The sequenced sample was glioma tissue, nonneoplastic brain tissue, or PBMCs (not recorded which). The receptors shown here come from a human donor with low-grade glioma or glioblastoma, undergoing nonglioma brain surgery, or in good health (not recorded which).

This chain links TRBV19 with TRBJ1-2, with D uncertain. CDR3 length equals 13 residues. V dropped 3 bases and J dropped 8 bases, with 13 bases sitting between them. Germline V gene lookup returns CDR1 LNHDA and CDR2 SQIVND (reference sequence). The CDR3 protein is CASSIGRLDGYTF. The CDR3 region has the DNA TGTGCCAGTAGTATTGGACGGCTCGACGGCTACACCTTC.

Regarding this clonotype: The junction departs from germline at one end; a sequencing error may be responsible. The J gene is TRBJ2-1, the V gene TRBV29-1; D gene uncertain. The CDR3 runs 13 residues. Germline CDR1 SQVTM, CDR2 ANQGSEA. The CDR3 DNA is TGCAGCGTTCCTAAGGCTGGGTACAATAAGCAGTTCTTC. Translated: CSVPKAGYNKQFF.

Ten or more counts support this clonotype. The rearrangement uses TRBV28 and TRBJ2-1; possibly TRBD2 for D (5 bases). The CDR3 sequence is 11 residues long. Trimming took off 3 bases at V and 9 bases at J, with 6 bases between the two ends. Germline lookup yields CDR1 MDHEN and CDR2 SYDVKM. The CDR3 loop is CASSFRGEQFF. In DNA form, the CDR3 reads TGTGCCAGCAGTTTTCGGGGTGAGCAGTTCTTC.

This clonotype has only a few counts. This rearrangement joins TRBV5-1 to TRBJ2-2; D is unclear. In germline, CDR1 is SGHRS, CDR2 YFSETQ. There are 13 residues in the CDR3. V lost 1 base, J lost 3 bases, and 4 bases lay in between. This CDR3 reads CASSLSYTGELFF. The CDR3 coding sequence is TGCGCCAGCAGCTTGAGTTACACCGGGGAGCTGTTTTTT.

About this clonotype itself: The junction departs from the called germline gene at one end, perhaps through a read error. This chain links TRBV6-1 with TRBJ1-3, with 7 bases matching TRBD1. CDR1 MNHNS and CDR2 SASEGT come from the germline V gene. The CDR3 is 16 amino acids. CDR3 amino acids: CASSDHRTGCGSTIYF. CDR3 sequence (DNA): TGTGCCAGCAGCGACCATAGGACAGGCTGTGGAAGCACCATATATTTT.

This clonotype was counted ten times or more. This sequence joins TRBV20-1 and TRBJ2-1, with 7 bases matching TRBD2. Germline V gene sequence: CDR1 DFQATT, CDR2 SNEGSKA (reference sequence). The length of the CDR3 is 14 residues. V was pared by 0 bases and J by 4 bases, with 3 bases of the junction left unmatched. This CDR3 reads CSARDTREYNEQFF. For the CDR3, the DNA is TGCAGTGCTAGAGATACGCGGGAGTACAATGAGCAGTTCTTC.